The 23 T cell receptor beta chains below were found in one sample sequenced in a study of blood T cell repertoires in COVID-19. Libraries were prepared by immunoSEQ multiplex PCR; TCRdb keeps only in-frame clonotypes and omits some of them. This table holds 280,000 or so clones, 88% found once. The sequenced material came from peripheral blood. The receptors originated from a man aged 18-30 years with active or convalescent COVID-19.

The chain carries TRBV15 and TRBJ2-7; 11 nucleotides line up with TRBD2. Germline lookup yields CDR1 LNHNV and CDR2 YYDKDF (reference sequence). The V segment lost 3 bases and the J segment 0 bases; nucleotides outside the gene matches: 10. The CDR3 consists of 18 residues. This CDR3 reads CATSRDRALAGASYEQYF. Here the CDR3 DNA reads TGTGCCACCAGCAGGGACAGGGCACTAGCGGGGGCCTCCTACGAGCAGTACTTC.

The chain carries TRBV13 and TRBJ1-3; no firm D call. Trimming took 4 bases from V and 4 from J, leaving 23 bases between them. The CDR3 has 18 residues. The V gene's germline CDR1 is PRHDT and CDR2 FYEKMQ (reference sequence). The CDR3 bases are TGTGCCAGCAGCTCAGCCCGTCCGGCCGGGAGGTTCGGAAACACCATATATTTT. The encoded protein is CASSSARPAGRFGNTIYF.

The CDR3, as DNA: TGTGCCAGCAGCCAAGAGGCGCGGGGAGGCCAAGAGACCCAGTACTTC. Protein sequence: CASSQEARGGQETQYF. The rearrangement uses TRBV3-1 (or the pseudogene TRBV3-2) and TRBJ2-5; weak D call: TRBD2 (6 bases). This CDR3 has 16 residues. From germline, CDR1 is LGHDT and CDR2 YNNKEL (reference sequence). V shed 0 bases and J shed 1 base, with 12 bases lying between them.

The CDR3 loop reads CASRRDLGIQETQYF. In nucleotides, the CDR3 is TGTGCCAGCAGAAGGGACTTGGGAATCCAAGAGACCCAGTACTTC. The chain employs TRBV27 and TRBJ2-5; D perhaps matches TRBD2 (6 bases). The CDR3 contains 15 residues. V lost 6 bases and J 1 base, leaving 15 bases between the germline ends. Germline CDR1 is MNHEY and CDR2 is SMNVEV (reference sequence).

This clone has more than one count but fewer than ten. The genes are TRBV19 and TRBJ2-1, with 9 bases that match TRBD1. V dropped 5 bases and J dropped 5; count of bases not matched to a gene: 7. This CDR3 has 15 residues. Germline V gene sequence: CDR1 LNHDA, CDR2 SQIVND (reference sequence). The CDR3 is CASSPTGGNDNEQFF. The CDR3 nucleotides read TGTGCCAGTAGTCCCACAGGGGGCAACGACAATGAGCAGTTCTTC.

The V gene is TRBV7-2, the J gene TRBJ1-2; unclear D gene. With 2 bases removed from V and 4 bases from J, the gap between germline ends came to 11 bases. Germline V lookup: CDR1 SGHTA, CDR2 FQGNSA. This CDR3 contains 14 residues. CDR3 residues: CASSLSREIYGYTF. As DNA, the CDR3 is TGTGCCAGCAGCTTAAGCCGGGAGATCTATGGCTACACCTTC.

The chain employs TRBV6-5 and TRBJ2-3; maybe TRBD1 (6 bases). Germline assignment: CDR1 MNHEY and CDR2 SVGAGI. V was cut by 7 bases and J by 4 bases, with 18 bases left in between. There are 15 residues in the CDR3. The chain's CDR3 is CASNFLEQGPDTQYF. In DNA form, the CDR3 reads TGTGCCAGCAATTTCTTGGAACAGGGCCCAGATACGCAGTATTTT.

The chain combines TRBV9 with TRBJ2-1; 8 nucleotides line up with TRBD2. V shed 0 bases, J shed 5 bases, and the junction held 4 bases outside the gene matches. The CDR3 sequence is 15 residues long. The germline V gene has CDR1 SGDLS and CDR2 YYNGEE. The CDR3 sequence: CASSVAGGNNNEQFF. In DNA, the CDR3 is TGTGCCAGCAGCGTAGCGGGGGGGAATAACAATGAGCAGTTCTTC. Filled out from reference TRBV9 and TRBJ2-1, the complete variable domain reads DSGVTQTPKHLITATGQRVTLRCSPRSGDLSVYWYQQSLDQGLQFLIQYYNGEERAKGNILERFSAQQFPDLHSELNLSSLELGDSALYFCASSVAGGNNNEQFFGPGTRLTVL.

The V gene is TRBV2, the J gene TRBJ1-2; tentatively, D is TRBD1 (5 bases). Germline V lookup: CDR1 SNHLY, CDR2 FYNNEI. V lost 3 bases and J 4 bases, leaving 15 bases between the germline ends. This CDR3 region has 15 residues. The CDR3 protein is CASSDGPGVTYGYTF. The CDR3 DNA sequence: TGTGCCAGCAGTGATGGGCCGGGGGTGACCTATGGCTACACCTTC.

The V and J genes are TRBV5-5 and TRBJ2-7; TRBD1 might be the D (6 bases). The V and J ends lost 4 bases and 2 bases respectively, with 10 bases between them. The CDR3 contains 13 residues. In germline, CDR1 is SGHKS, CDR2 YYEKEE (reference sequence). The CDR3 spells CASSSWTAYEQYF. The CDR3 DNA is TGTGCCAGCAGCAGTTGGACAGCCTACGAGCAGTACTTC.

V and J are TRBV6-5 and TRBJ2-7; D call uncertain. V lost 8 bases and J 1 base, leaving 9 bases between the germline ends. Germline V gene lookup returns CDR1 MNHEY and CDR2 SVGAGI. The CDR3 extends over 12 amino acids. The CDR3 loop is CASRAGSYEQYF. CDR3 in DNA: TGTGCCAGCCGAGCCGGGTCCTACGAGCAGTACTTC.

The chain combines TRBV4-1 with TRBJ2-7; 11 nucleotides agree with TRBD2. CDR3 length equals 17 residues. Per the germline V gene, CDR1 is MGHRA and CDR2 is YSYEKL. The V segment lost 0 bases and the J segment 0 bases; nucleotides outside the gene matches: 4. CDR3 sequence reads: CASSQEPLAGGSYEQYF. As DNA, the CDR3 is TGCGCCAGCAGCCAAGAGCCCCTAGCGGGGGGCTCCTACGAGCAGTACTTC.

This chain connects TRBV6-1 to TRBJ1-5, with a tentative D call TRBD1 (5 bases). Germline lookup yields CDR1 MNHNS and CDR2 SASEGT. The CDR3 extends over 14 amino acids. With 5 bases removed from V and 2 bases from J, the gap between germline ends came to 10 bases. The DNA for the CDR3 is TGTGCCAGCAGTTATCCCAGGGGCAATCAGCCCCAGCATTTT. Protein product: CASSYPRGNQPQHF.

The gene calls are TRBV11-1 and TRBJ2-1, with a weak D call TRBD1 (6 bases). Looked up from germline, CDR1 is SGHAT and CDR2 is FQDESV (reference sequence). CDR3 length equals 13 residues. Between the trimmed V and J ends, which lost 7 bases and 6 bases, there was a span of 13 bases. The CDR3 loop is CASTPGHRNEQFF. The CDR3 DNA is TGTGCCAGCACCCCGGGACACCGCAATGAGCAGTTCTTC.

J is TRBJ2-6 and V is TRBV5-1; D is uncertain. In germline, CDR1 is SGHRS, CDR2 YFSETQ. V was cut by 6 bases and J by 0 bases, with 7 bases left in between. CDR3 size: 14 residues. This CDR3 is CASTLPSGANVLTF. For the CDR3, the DNA is TGCGCCAGCACCCTTCCCTCTGGGGCCAACGTCCTGACTTTC.

This sequence joins TRBV3-1 (or the pseudogene TRBV3-2) and TRBJ1-6, with D possibly being TRBD1 (6 bases). CDR1 is LGHDT, CDR2 YNNKEL, per germline (reference sequence). Between the trimmed V and J ends, which lost 5 bases and 7 bases, there was a span of 18 bases. This CDR3 has 16 residues. CDR3 bases: TGTGCCAGCAGCTTCCGACAGGCAAAGGGGAATTCACCCCTCCACTTT. Its protein product is CASSFRQAKGNSPLHF.

The V gene is TRBV7-2, the J gene TRBJ2-3, with 7 bases that match TRBD1. V trimming: 0 bases; J trimming: 2 bases; junction bases outside the gene matches: 8. CDR1 and CDR2 from the germline V gene are SGHTA and FQGNSA. CDR3 length equals 17 residues. Here the CDR3 reads CASSLATGTVPTDTQYF. The CDR3 DNA is TGTGCCAGCAGCTTAGCGACCGGGACAGTCCCCACAGATACGCAGTATTTT. Complete variable domain (other parts from reference TRBV7-2 and TRBJ2-3): GAGVSQSPSNKVTEKGKDVELRCDPISGHTALYWYRQSLGQGLEFLIYFQGNSAPDKSGLPSDRFSAERTGGSVSTLTIQRTQQEDSAVYLCASSLATGTVPTDTQYFGPGTRLTVL.

The chain recombines TRBV9 with TRBJ1-4; D uncertain. The CDR3 runs to 15 residues. V was cut by 5 bases and J by 3 bases, with 14 bases left in between. Germline loops: CDR1 SGDLS, CDR2 YYNGEE. The CDR3 region is CASSGVGGPNEKLFF. CDR3 coding DNA: TGTGCCAGCAGTGGCGTTGGAGGGCCTAATGAAAAACTGTTTTTT.

This sequence joins TRBV6-5 and TRBJ1-3; unclear D gene. With 7 bases removed from V and 0 bases from J, the gap between germline ends came to 10 bases. The CDR3 is 14 amino acids. The germline V gene encodes CDR1 MNHEY and CDR2 SVGAGI. The CDR3 is CASTYSVSGNTIYF. CDR3 nucleotides: TGTGCCAGCACGTACTCCGTCTCTGGAAACACCATATATTTT.

The chain has TRBV7-3 and TRBJ2-5; the match to TRBD1 covers 9 bases. In germline, CDR1 is SGHTA, CDR2 FQGTGA. This CDR3 spans 15 amino acids. Losses at the gene ends were 5 bases for V and 5 bases for J; bases not matched to a gene: 9. Here the CDR3 reads CASSPTGGLRETQYF. CDR3 bases: TGTGCCAGCAGCCCAACAGGGGGCTTGAGGGAGACCCAGTACTTC.

The rearrangement links TRBV6-2 or TRBV6-3 to TRBJ2-2; TRBD2 matches 9 bases. The CDR3 runs 17 residues. The V and J ends lost 2 bases and 4 bases, in that order; junction bases with no gene match: 8. Germline CDR1 is MNHEY and CDR2 is SVGEGT. The CDR3 spells CASSYGWLAGRTGELFF. CDR3 bases: TGTGCCAGCAGTTACGGTTGGCTAGCGGGGCGCACCGGGGAGCTGTTTTTT.

V and J are TRBV7-6 and TRBJ2-3; D gene ambiguous. V lost 1 base, J lost 2 bases, and 13 bases lay in between. Germline CDR1 is SGHVS and CDR2 is FNYEAQ. This CDR3 is 16 amino acids long. The CDR3 DNA reads TGTGCCAGCAGCTTAGATGTCTTTACAGCCACAGATACGCAGTATTTT. It translates to CASSLDVFTATDTQYF.

The CDR3 here is CASTERQASGTDTQYF. CDR3 DNA: TGTGCCAGCACCGAACGACAGGCTTCTGGCACAGATACGCAGTATTTT. The rearrangement links TRBV6-6 to TRBJ2-3, with a weak D call TRBD1 (6 bases). The CDR3 extends over 16 amino acids. V was shortened by 7 bases and J by 1 base, with 18 bases between the two germline ends. CDR1 and CDR2 (germline): MNHNY, SVGAGI (reference sequence).